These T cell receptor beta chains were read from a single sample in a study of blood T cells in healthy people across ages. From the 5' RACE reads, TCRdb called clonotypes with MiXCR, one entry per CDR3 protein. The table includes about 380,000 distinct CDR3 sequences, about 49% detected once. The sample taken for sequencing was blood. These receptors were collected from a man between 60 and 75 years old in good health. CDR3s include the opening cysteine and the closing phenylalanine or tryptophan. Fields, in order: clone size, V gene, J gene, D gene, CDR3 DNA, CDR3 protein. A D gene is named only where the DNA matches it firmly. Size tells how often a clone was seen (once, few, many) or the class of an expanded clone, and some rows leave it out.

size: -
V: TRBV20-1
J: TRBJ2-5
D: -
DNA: TGCAGTGCTAGAGACCCGGACCTAGAGACCCAGTACTTC
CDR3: CSARDPDLETQYF

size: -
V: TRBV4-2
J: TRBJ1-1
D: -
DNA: TGTGCCAGCAGCCAAGAGATGAACACTGAAGCTTTCTTT
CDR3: CASSQEMNTEAFF

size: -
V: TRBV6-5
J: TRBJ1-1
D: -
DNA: TGTGCCACTGGGCCAGTCTTACAGGTCACTGAAGCTTTCTTT
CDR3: CATGPVLQVTEAFF

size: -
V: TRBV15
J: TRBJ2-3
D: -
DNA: TGTGCCACCAGCAGCGGTCCACTCAGGGGAAACACAGATACGCAGTATTTT
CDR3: CATSSGPLRGNTDTQYF

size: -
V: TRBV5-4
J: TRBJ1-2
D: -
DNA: TGTGCCAGCAGCAGCGGAGGGAGCTATGGCTACACCTTC
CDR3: CASSSGGSYGYTF

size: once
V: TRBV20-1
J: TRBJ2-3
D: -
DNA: TGCAGTGCTAGGGAGGAGGGGTACACAGATACGCAGTATTTT
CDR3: CSAREEGYTDTQYF

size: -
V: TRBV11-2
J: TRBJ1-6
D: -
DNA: TGTGCCAGCAGCTTACTACGGGGTTATTCACCCCTCCACTTT
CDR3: CASSLLRGYSPLHF

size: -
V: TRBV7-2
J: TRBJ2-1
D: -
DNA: TGTGCCAGCCGCCCAGGTGGGGCGAATGAGCAGTTCTTC
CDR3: CASRPGGANEQFF

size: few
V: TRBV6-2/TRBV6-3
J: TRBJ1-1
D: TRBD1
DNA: TGTGCCAGCAGTTACGAGGGGGCGGCTGAAGCTTTCTTT
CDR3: CASSYEGAAEAFF

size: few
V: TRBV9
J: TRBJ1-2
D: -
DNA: TGTGCCAGCAGCTCCCTTAACTATGGCTACACCTTC
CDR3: CASSSLNYGYTF

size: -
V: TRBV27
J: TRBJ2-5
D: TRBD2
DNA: TGTGCCAGCAGACTAGCGGGAGGGCCTTCCGAGACCCAGTACTTC
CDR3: CASRLAGGPSETQYF

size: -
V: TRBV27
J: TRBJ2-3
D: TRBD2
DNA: TGTGCCAGCAGTAAAACCCCAGCGGGAGGGCCGGATACGCAGTATTTT
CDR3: CASSKTPAGGPDTQYF

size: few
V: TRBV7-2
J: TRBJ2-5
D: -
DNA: TGTGCCAGCAGCTTAGGGCGTAAAGAGACCCAGTACTTC
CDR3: CASSLGRKETQYF

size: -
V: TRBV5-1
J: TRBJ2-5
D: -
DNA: TGCGCCAGCAGCTTGGCCGGGACCAAGAAAGAGACCCAGTACTTC
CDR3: CASSLAGTKKETQYF

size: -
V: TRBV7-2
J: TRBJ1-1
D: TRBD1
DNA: TGTGCCAGCAGCTTTAGACAGGGGGTTACTGAAGCTTTCTTT
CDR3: CASSFRQGVTEAFF

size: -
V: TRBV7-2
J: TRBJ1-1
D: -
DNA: TGTGCCAGCAGCAGCGCAGGGGCCACTGAAGCTTTCTTT
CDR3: CASSSAGATEAFF

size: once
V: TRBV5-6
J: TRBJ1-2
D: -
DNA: TGTGCCAGCAGCTTGGATGTTGCAGGAGGAGGCTACACCTTC
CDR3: CASSLDVAGGGYTF

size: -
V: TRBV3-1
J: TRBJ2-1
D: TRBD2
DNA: TGTGCCAGCAGCCAATCCGGGACTAGCTACAATGAGCAGTTCTTC
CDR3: CASSQSGTSYNEQFF

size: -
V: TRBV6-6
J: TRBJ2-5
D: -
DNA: TGTGCCAGCATCCCTAGCGGAGGGGGGGAGACCCAGTACTTC
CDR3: CASIPSGGGETQYF

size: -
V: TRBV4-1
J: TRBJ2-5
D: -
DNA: TGCGCCAGCAGCCAAGATGGTGTCAATGCGGGTGCGGCAGAGACCCAGTACTTC
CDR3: CASSQDGVNAGAAETQYF

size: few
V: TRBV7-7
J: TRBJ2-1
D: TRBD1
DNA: TGTGCTAGCAGCTCAAGGACAGGGGCAAACAATGAGCAGTTCTTC
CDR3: CASSSRTGANNEQFF

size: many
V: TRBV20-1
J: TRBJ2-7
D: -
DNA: TGCAGTGCTCTTCTTGTGGATACCGAGCAGTACTTC
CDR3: CSALLVDTEQYF

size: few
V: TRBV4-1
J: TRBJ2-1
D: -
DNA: TGCGCCAGCAGCCAAGAGGGCGTTAGTAGGGAGCAGTTCTTC
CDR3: CASSQEGVSREQFF

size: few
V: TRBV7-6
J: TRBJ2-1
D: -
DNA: TGTGCCAGCAGCTTAACCCCCCCCGGCAGGCTCCCCTACAATGAGCAGTTCTTC
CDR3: CASSLTPPGRLPYNEQFF

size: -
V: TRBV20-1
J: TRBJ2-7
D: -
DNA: TGCAGTGCTAGAGATCTCGGGTCAAGCCCCTACGAGCAGTACTTC
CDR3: CSARDLGSSPYEQYF

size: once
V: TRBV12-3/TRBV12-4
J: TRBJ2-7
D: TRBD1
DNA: TGTGCCAGCAGCATAGGGGGGACAGGGGTCCGCGAGCAGTACTTC
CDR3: CASSIGGTGVREQYF

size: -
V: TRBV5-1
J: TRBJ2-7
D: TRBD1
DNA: TGCGCCAGCAGCTACGGACAGGGCCAAACTCTGAGCTCCTACGAGCAGTACTTC
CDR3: CASSYGQGQTLSSYEQYF

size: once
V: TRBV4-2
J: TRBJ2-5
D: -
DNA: TGTGCCAGCAGCCAAGGACCCAACAGGGGGGGAGAGACCCAGTACTTC
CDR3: CASSQGPNRGGETQYF

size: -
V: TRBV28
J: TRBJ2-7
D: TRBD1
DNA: TGTGTCAGCAGTTACAGGGGGGAATCCTACGAGCAGTACTTC
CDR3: CVSSYRGESYEQYF